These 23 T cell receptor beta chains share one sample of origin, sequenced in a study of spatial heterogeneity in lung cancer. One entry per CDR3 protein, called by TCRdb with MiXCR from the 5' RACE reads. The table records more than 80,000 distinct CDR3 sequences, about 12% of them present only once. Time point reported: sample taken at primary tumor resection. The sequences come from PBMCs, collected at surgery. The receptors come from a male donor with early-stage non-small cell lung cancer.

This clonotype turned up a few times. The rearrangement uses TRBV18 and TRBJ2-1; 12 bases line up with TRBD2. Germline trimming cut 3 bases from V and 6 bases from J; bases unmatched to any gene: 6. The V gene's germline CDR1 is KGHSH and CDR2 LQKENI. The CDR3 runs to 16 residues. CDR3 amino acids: CASSPEGLAGSNEQFF. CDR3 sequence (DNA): TGTGCCAGCTCACCCGAGGGACTAGCGGGTTCCAATGAGCAGTTCTTC.

This chain's CDR3 is CSVAGVGANVLTF. The CDR3 nucleotides read TGCAGCGTTGCGGGGGTCGGGGCCAACGTCCTGACTTTC. The chain combines TRBV29-1 with TRBJ2-6; the D gene is possibly TRBD2 (6 bases). This CDR3 is built from 13 residues. Germline-derived CDR1 and CDR2 are SQVTM and ANQGSEA. V was pared by 4 bases and J by 4 bases, with 8 bases between.

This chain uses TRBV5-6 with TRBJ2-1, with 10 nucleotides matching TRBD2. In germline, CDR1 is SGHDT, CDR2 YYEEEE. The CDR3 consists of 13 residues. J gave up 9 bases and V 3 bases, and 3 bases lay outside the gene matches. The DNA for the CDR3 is TGTGCCAGCAGCTACGGGACTAGCGTTGAGCAGTTCTTC. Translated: CASSYGTSVEQFF.

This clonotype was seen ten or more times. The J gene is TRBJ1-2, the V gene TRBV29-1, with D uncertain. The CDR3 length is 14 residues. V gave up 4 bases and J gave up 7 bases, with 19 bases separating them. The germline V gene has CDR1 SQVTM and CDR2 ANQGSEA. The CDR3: CSVGDGQPPRGYTF. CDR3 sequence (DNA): TGCAGCGTTGGGGATGGGCAGCCCCCGCGTGGCTACACCTTC.

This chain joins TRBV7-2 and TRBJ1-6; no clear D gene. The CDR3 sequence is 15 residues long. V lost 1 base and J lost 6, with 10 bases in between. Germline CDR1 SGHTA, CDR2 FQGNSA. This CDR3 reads CASSLVGVGNSPLHF. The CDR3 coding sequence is TGTGCCAGCAGCTTAGTTGGGGTGGGTAATTCACCCCTCCACTTT. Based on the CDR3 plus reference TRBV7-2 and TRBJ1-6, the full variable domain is GAGVSQSPSNKVTEKGKDVELRCDPISGHTALYWYRQSLGQGLEFLIYFQGNSAPDKSGLPSDRFSAERTGGSVSTLTIQRTQQEDSAVYLCASSLVGVGNSPLHFGNGTRLTVT.

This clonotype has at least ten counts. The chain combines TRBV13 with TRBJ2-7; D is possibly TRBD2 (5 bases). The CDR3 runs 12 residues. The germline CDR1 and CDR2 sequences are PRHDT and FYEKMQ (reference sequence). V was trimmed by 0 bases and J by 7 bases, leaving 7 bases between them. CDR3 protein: CASSLGEREQYF. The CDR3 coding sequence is TGTGCCAGCAGCTTAGGCGAGCGGGAGCAGTACTTC.

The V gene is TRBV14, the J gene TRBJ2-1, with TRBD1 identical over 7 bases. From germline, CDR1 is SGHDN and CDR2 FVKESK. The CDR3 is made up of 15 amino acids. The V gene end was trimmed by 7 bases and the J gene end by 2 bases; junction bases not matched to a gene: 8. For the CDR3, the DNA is TGTGCCAGCACCCACCGGGACAGACCCTACAATGAGCAGTTCTTC. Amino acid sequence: CASTHRDRPYNEQFF.

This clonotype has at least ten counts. CDR3 coding DNA: TGCGCCAGCAGCCAAGAGTGGAGGGCCCACTACAATGAGCAGTTCTTC. It codes for CASSQEWRAHYNEQFF. The rearrangement uses TRBV4-3 and TRBJ2-1, with TRBD2 as a possible D gene (6 bases). Trimming took off 0 bases at V and 3 bases at J, with 12 bases between the two ends. Germline loops: CDR1 LGHNA, CDR2 YSLEER. This CDR3 is built from 16 residues.

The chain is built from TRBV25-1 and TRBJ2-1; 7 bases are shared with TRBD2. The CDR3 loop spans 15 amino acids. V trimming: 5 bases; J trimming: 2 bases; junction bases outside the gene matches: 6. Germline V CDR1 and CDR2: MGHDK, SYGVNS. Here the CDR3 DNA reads TGTGCCAGCAGTTATGGGGGAGGGGCCTACAATGAGCAGTTCTTC. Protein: CASSYGGGAYNEQFF.

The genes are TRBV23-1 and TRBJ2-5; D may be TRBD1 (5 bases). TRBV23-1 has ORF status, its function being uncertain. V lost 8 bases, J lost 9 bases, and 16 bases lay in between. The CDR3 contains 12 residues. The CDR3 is CASLITGMAQYF. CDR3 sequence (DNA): TGCGCCAGCCTCATTACAGGAATGGCCCAGTACTTC.

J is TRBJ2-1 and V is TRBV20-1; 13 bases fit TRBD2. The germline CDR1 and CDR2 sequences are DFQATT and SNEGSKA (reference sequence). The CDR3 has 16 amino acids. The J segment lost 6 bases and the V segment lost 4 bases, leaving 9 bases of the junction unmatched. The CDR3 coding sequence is TGCAGTGCTAACACCGGGACTAGCGGGAACCGCAATGAGCAGTTCTTC. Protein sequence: CSANTGTSGNRNEQFF.

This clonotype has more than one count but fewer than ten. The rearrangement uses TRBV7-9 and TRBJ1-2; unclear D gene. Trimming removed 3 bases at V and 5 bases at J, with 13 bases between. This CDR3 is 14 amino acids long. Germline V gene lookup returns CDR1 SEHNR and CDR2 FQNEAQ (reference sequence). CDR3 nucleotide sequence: TGTGCCAGCAGCTTCCCGGGAGCGGAGTATGGCTACACCTTC. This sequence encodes CASSFPGAEYGYTF.

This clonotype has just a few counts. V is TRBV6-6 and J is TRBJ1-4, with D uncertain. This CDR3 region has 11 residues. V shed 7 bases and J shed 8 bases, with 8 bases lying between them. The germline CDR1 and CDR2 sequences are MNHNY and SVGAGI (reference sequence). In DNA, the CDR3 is TGTGCCAGCACCTACGGAGAAAAACTGTTTTTT. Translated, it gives CASTYGEKLFF.

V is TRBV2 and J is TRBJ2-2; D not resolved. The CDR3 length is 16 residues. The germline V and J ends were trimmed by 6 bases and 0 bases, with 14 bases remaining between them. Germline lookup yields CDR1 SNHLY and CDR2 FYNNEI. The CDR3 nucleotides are TGTGCCAGCAGGTTTGCGAGGAATACGAACACCGGGGAGCTGTTTTTT. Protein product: CASRFARNTNTGELFF.

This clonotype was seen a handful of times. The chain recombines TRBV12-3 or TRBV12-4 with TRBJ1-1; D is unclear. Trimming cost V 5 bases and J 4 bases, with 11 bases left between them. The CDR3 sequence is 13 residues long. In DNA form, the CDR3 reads TGTGCCAGCAGTCTGGGTTTGGGCACTGAAGCTTTCTTT. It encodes CASSLGLGTEAFF.

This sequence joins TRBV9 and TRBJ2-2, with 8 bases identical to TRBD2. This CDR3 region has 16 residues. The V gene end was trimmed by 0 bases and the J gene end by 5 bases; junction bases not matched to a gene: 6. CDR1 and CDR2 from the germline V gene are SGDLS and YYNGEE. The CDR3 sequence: CASSVAGAGVTGELFF. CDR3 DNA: TGTGCCAGCAGCGTAGCGGGAGCGGGAGTTACCGGGGAGCTGTTTTTT. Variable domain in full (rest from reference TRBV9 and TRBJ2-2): DSGVTQTPKHLITATGQRVTLRCSPRSGDLSVYWYQQSLDQGLQFLIQYYNGEERAKGNILERFSAQQFPDLHSELNLSSLELGDSALYFCASSVAGAGVTGELFFGEGSRLTVL.

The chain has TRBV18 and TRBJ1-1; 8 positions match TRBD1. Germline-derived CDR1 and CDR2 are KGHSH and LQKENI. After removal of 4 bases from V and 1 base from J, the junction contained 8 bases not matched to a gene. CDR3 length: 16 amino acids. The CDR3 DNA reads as TGTGCCAGCTCACTTTTTACAGGGGGAACGAACACTGAAGCTTTCTTT. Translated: CASSLFTGGTNTEAFF. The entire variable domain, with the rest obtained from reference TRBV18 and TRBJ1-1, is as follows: NAGVMQNPRHLVRRRGQEARLRCSPMKGHSHVYWYRQLPEEGLKFMVYLQKENIIDESGMPKERFSAEFPKEGPSILRIQQVVRGDSAAYFCASSLFTGGTNTEAFFGQGTRLTVV.

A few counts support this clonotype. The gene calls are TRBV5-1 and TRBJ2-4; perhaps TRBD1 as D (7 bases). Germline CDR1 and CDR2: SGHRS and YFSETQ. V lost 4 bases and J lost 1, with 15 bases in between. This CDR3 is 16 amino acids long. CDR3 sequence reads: CASSGGTVEAKNIQYF. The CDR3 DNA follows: TGCGCCAGCAGCGGCGGGACAGTAGAGGCCAAAAACATTCAGTACTTC. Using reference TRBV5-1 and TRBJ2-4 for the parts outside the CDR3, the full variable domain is KAGVTQTPRYLIKTRGQQVTLSCSPISGHRSVSWYQQTPGQGLQFLFEYFSETQRNKGNFPGRFSGRQFSNSRSEMNVSTLELGDSALYLCASSGGTVEAKNIQYFGAGTRLSVL.

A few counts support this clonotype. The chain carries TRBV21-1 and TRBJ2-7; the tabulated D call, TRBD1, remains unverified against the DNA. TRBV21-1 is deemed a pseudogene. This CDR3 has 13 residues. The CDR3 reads CASSLGGRYEQYF. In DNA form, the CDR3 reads TGTGCCAGCTCCCTTGGGGGGCGGTACGAGCAGTACTTC.

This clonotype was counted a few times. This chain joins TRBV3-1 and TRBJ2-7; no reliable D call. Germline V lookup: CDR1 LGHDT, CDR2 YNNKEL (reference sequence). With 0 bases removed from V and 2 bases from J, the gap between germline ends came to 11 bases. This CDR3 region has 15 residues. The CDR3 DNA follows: TGTGCCAGCAGCCAAGAGCTGGGCAGAACCTACGAGCAGTACTTC. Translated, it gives CASSQELGRTYEQYF.

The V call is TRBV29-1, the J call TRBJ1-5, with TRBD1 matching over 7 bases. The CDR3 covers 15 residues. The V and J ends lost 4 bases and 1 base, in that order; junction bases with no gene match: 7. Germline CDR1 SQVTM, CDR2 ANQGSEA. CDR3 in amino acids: CSVVDRVGSNQPQHF. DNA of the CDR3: TGCAGCGTTGTTGACAGGGTGGGGAGCAATCAGCCCCAGCATTTT.

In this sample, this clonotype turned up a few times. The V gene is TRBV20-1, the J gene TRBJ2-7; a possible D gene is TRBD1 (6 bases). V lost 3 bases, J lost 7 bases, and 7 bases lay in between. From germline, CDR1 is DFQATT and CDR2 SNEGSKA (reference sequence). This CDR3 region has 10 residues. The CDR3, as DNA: TGCAGTGCTAGTAGGGGGGAGCAGTACTTC. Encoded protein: CSASRGEQYF.

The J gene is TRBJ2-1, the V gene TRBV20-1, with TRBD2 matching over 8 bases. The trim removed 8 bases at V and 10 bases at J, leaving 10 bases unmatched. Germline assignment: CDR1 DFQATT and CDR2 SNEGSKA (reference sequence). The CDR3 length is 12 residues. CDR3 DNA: TGCAGTCCGGGGGGGCCCGGGGGAGAGCAGTTCTTC. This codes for CSPGGPGGEQFF.